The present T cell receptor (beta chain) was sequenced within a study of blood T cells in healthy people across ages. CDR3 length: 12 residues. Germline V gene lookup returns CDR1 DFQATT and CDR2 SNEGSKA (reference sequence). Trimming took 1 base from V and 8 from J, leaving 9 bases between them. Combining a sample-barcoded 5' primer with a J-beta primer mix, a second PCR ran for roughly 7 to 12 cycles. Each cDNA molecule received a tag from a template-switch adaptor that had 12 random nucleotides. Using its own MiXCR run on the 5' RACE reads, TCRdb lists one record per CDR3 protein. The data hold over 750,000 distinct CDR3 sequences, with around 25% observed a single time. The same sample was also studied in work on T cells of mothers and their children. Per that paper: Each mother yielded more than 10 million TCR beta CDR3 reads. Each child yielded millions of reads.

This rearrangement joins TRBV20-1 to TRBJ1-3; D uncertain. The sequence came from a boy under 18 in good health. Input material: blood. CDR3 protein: CSARGGTDTIYF. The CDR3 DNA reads TGCAGTGCTAGAGGGGGTACCGACACCATATATTTT.